The entry below gives a single T cell receptor beta chain sequence along with its context. What it recognizes is unknown. Healthy HIV-negative adults without recent acute infections or vaccinations served as donors. V was pared by 0 bases and J by 14 bases, with 18 bases between. CDR3 size: 14 residues. Germline lookup yields CDR1 SGHRS and CDR2 YFSETQ. The data belong to a study of shared clonotypes between healthy human individuals. Study observations and caveats: Memory subsets generally showed lower estimated richness than naive subsets. Non-shared clonotypes showed lower generation probabilities than clonotypes common to all four donors.

TCRdb keeps only in-frame clones here, not all; method: immunoSEQ multiplex PCR. The repertoire holds 1,400,000 or so clones, with approximately 98.5% as singletons. The clonotype comes from a young man in good health. Sequencing used naive CD4+ T cells sorted from blood. Indicated subset: CD45RA+ positively selected. The chain uses TRBV5-1 and TRBJ1-3; a possible D gene is TRBD1 (5 bases). CDR3 sequence: CASSLVGDGEHLYF. CDR3 DNA: TGCGCCAGCAGCTTGGTAGGGGACGGGGAGCATCTATATTTT.